This TCR beta chain was sequenced for a study of control samples from healthy donors and cancer patients. Sequenced by immunoSEQ multiplex PCR; TCRdb stores in-frame clones only, minus some. Of 95,000 to 100,000 clones in the sample, 85% to 90% were seen once. The CDR3 runs to 14 residues. This receptor was taken from a man aged 25 to 40 in good health. The sequenced sample was blood. The chain links TRBV21-1 to TRBJ1-4; no check of the table's D call, TRBD1, against the DNA was made. TRBV21-1 is a pseudogene segment. Here the CDR3 reads CASSKAGAGEKLFF. The CDR3 nucleotides read TGTGCCAGCAGCAAAGCAGGGGCAGGAGAAAAACTGTTTTTT.